Detailed here is one T cell receptor (beta chain). Its antigen is as yet unknown. Clones were sequenced by immunoSEQ multiplex PCR, and TCRdb holds only the in-frame ones, with some missing. Of approximately 140,000 clones listed, about nine tenths are singletons. The sample originates from a study of Ad26.COV2.S vaccination and SARS-CoV-2 variants. Notes on the study in general: Vaccine recipients posted higher spike-specific TCR breadth than their placebo counterparts.

Germline V gives CDR1 SGDLS, CDR2 YYNGEE. Trimming took off 0 bases at V and 4 bases at J, with 14 bases between the two ends. CDR3 length: 17 residues. Specimen: peripheral blood, collected after recovery from COVID-19. This receptor was obtained from a human donor who had recovered from COVID-19. The chain employs TRBV9 and TRBJ1-6; D remains ambiguous. CDR3 region: CASSVDISSQYNSPLHF. The CDR3 DNA sequence: TGTGCCAGCAGCGTAGATATAAGTTCCCAATATAATTCACCCCTCCACTTT.